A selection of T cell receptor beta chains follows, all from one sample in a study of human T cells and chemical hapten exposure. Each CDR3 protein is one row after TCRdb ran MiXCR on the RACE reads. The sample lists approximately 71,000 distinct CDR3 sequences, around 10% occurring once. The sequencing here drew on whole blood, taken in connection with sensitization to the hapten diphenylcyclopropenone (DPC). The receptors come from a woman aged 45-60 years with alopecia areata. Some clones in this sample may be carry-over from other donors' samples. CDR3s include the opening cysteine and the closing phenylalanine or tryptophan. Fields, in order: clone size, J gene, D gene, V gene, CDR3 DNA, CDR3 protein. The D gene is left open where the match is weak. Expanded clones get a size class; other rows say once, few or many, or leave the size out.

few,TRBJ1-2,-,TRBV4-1,TGCGCCAGCAGCCAAGTCCAGACGGTTCCCAACTATGGCTACACCTTC,CASSQVQTVPNYGYTF
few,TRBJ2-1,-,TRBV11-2,TGTGCCAGCAGCTTTTGGGATGAGCAGTTCTTC,CASSFWDEQFF
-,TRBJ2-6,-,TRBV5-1,TGCGCCAGCAGCTTGGTGGGCCCGATCTCTGGGGCCAACGTCCTGACTTTC,CASSLVGPISGANVLTF
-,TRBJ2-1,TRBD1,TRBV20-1,TGCAGTGCTTCCCGGACAGGGCGCAATGAGCAGTTCTTC,CSASRTGRNEQFF
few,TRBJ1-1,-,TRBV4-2,TGTGCCAGCAGCCAAGATGAAGGGTGGGGTCGTGCAGCTTTCTTT,CASSQDEGWGRAAFF
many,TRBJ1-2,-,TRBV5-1,TGCGCCAGCCGGGAGGCAGCGGTAATAAACTATGGCTACACCTTC,CASREAAVINYGYTF
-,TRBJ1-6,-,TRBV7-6,TGTGTCAGCAGCCTAAGTCACGGAAATTCACCCCTCCACTTT,CVSSLSHGNSPLHF
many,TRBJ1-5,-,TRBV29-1,TGCAGCGTTGGGCAGGGGTCTGGACAGCCCCAGCATTTT,CSVGQGSGQPQHF
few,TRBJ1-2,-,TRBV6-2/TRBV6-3,TGTGCCAGCAACCCAGGATTCTATGGCTACACCTTC,CASNPGFYGYTF
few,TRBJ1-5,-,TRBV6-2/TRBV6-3,TGTGCCAGCAAGGCCTCAGGGCCCCAGCATTTT,CASKASGPQHF
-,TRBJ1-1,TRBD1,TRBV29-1,TGCAGCGCCGGGACAGACAAGAACACTGAAGCTTTCTTT,CSAGTDKNTEAFF
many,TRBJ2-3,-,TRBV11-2,TGTGCCAGCAGCGAACAGGGGAGGTGGACAGATACGCAGTATTTT,CASSEQGRWTDTQYF
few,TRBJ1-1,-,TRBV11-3,TGTGCCAGCAGCCCGCGGGCCACGGAAACTGAAGCTTTCTTT,CASSPRATETEAFF
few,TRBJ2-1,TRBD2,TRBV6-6,TGTGCCAGCAGGGGGGGGTACAATGAGCAGTTCTTC,CASRGGYNEQFF
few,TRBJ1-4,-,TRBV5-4,TGTGCCAGCAGCCCCCGTGGAGGGTCAGGGGAAAAACTGTTTTTT,CASSPRGGSGEKLFF
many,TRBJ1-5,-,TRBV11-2,TGTGCCAGCAGCCTGGACAGTTATAGCAATCAGCCCCAGCATTTT,CASSLDSYSNQPQHF
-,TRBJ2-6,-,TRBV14,TGTGCCAGCAGCCAAGATGCTCTGAGCTCTGGGGCCAACGTCCTGACTTTC,CASSQDALSSGANVLTF
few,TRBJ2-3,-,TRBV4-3,TGCGCCAGCAGCCACAGCACAGATACGCAGTATTTT,CASSHSTDTQYF
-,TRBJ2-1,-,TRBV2,TGTGCCAGCAGGGGTTACAATGAGCAGTTCTTC,CASRGYNEQFF
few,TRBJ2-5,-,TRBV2,TGTGCCAGCAGTAGACAAAGGCAAGAGACCCAGTACTTC,CASSRQRQETQYF
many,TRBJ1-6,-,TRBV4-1,TGCGCCAGCAGCCAAGTGGGAGGACCCCTCCACTTT,CASSQVGGPLHF
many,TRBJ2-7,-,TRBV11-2,TGTGCCAGCAGCTTAGGAGGGACCCCTATGTACGAGCAGTACTTC,CASSLGGTPMYEQYF
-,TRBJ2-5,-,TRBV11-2,TGTGCCAGCAGCTTAGGGTACCAAGAGACCCAGTACTTC,CASSLGYQETQYF
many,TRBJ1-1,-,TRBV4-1,TGCGCCAGCAGCCGCCGACGGACGAACACTGAAGCTTTCTTT,CASSRRRTNTEAFF
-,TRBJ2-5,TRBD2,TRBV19,TGTGCCAGTGGCCCAATAGCGGGGCCCCAAGAGACCCAGTACTTC,CASGPIAGPQETQYF
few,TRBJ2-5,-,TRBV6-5,TGTGCCAGCAGTTACTCGATGCAGACGACTCAAGAGACCCAGTACTTC,CASSYSMQTTQETQYF
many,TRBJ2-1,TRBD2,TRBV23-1,TGCGCCAGCAGTCGAGCTAGCGGGAGGGGATGTGAGCAGTTCTTC,CASSRASGRGCEQFF
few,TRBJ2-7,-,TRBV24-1,TGTGCCACCTCGATAGACAGCGCTGCCCCCTACGAGCAGTACTTC,CATSIDSAAPYEQYF
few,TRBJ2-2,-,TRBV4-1,TGCGCCAGCAGCTCTATGGGGGGACAGAGATCTACCGGGGAGCTGTTTTTT,CASSSMGGQRSTGELFF
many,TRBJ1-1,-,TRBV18,TGTGCCAGCTCAGTGCAGGGTCCGAACACTGAAGCTTTCTTT,CASSVQGPNTEAFF
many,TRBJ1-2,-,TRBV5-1,TGCGCCAGCAGCATAGGTGACAGAGAAATCTATGGCTACACCTTC,CASSIGDREIYGYTF
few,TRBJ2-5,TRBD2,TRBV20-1,TGCAGTGCTAGTCCTAGCGGGAAGACCCAGTACTTC,CSASPSGKTQYF
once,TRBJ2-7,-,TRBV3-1,TGTGCCAGCAGCCAAGAGAGTCCCGCCTCATCCTACGAGCAGTACTTC,CASSQESPASSYEQYF
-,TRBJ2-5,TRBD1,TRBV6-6,TGTGTCAGCAGTTACGCTGGGACAGGGGGAAGTGTGACCCAGTACTTC,CVSSYAGTGGSVTQYF
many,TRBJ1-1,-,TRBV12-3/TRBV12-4,TGTGCCAGCAGTTTCTCCCTCTTTCCGGGGGTTCAAGCTTTCTTT,CASSFSLFPGVQAFF
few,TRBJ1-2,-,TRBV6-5,TGTGCCAGCAGGAACAGAGAGGGCTACACCTTC,CASRNREGYTF
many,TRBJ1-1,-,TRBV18,TGTGCCAGCTCACCCGGGGGGGGAGGTTGGAAGACTGAAGCTTTCTTT,CASSPGGGGWKTEAFF
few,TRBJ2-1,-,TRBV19,TGTGCCAGTAGATCAGGGAAAAGTGGTGGGCACAATGAGCAGTTCTTC,CASRSGKSGGHNEQFF
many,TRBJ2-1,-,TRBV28,TGTGCCAGCAGACATTCGCGGTCGAGCTCCTACAATGAGCAGTTCTTC,CASRHSRSSSYNEQFF
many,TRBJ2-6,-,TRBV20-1,TGCAGTGCGGCCCGGACGGGACCTAGCTCTGGGGCCAACGTCCTGACTTTC,CSAARTGPSSGANVLTF
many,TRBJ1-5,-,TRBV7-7,TGTGCCAGCCCTACTGAGCCCCAGCATTTT,CASPTEPQHF
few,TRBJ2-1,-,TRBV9,TGTGCCAGCGTTTCCGGCAATGAGCAGTTCTTC,CASVSGNEQFF
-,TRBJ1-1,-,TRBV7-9,TGTGCCAGCAGCGCTGGGAGTATGAACACTGAAGCTTTCTTT,CASSAGSMNTEAFF
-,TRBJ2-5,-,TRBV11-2,TGTGCCAGCAGCTCCCCCGCGGGGACCCAGTACTTC,CASSSPAGTQYF
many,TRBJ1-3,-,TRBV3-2,TGTGCCAGCAGCCAAGATAGAGGGAGCTCTGGAAACACCATATATTTT,CASSQDRGSSGNTIYF
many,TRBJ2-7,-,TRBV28,TGTGCCAGCAGCCAGGGGACTTCCCTGCAGTACTTC,CASSQGTSLQYF
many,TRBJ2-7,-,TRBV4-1,TGCGCCAGCAGCCAAGTCGTAACAGGGTATAGTTCCGACGAGCAGTACTTC,CASSQVVTGYSSDEQYF
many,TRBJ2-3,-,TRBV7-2,TGTGCCAGCAGCTCCGGAGGGGCAGATACGCAGTATTTT,CASSSGGADTQYF
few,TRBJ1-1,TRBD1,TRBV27,TGTGCCAGCAGTTTATTCCGACAGGGCGTGGAGAAAGCTTTCTTT,CASSLFRQGVEKAFF
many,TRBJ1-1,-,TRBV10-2,TGCGCCAGCAGCCCACAAGACCGCGCCATGAACACTGAAGCTTTCTTT,CASSPQDRAMNTEAFF
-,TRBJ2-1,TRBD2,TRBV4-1,TGCGCCAGCAGCCAAGGGGCGGGGGGGCGCTACAATGAGCAGTTCTTC,CASSQGAGGRYNEQFF
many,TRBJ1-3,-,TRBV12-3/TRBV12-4,TGTGCCAGCAGTTTTTTATCCAGTCGGGTTCCCTCTGGAAACACCATATATTTT,CASSFLSSRVPSGNTIYF
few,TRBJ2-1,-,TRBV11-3,TGTGCCAGCAGCTTAGTTGCGGGAAGCAACAATGAGCAGTTCTTC,CASSLVAGSNNEQFF
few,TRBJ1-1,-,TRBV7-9,TGTGCCAGCAGCTTAGTGAAGGTGGATCGGGCTTTCTTT,CASSLVKVDRAFF
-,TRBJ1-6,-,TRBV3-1,TGTGCCAGCAGCCAAACGGCGAGGGATTCACCCCTCCACTTT,CASSQTARDSPLHF
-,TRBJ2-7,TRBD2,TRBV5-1,TGCGCCAGCAGCGGGGGGGGACCCGAATTCTACGAGCAGTACTTC,CASSGGGPEFYEQYF
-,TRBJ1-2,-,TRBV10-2,TGCGCCAGCAGTGGCCCGACAGCACCTCCAGCTAACTATGGCTACACCTTC,CASSGPTAPPANYGYTF
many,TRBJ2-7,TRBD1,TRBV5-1,TGCGCCAGCAGCCAACGGGACAGGGCCCTCGAGCAGTACTTC,CASSQRDRALEQYF
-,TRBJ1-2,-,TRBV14,TGTGCCAGCAGCCAAGTAGGAGGACGGGCAGCGCGTATCTATGGCTACACCTTC,CASSQVGGRAARIYGYTF
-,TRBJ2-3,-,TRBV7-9,TGTGCCAGCAGCTCTGGGCGGGGTAGCACAGATACGCAGTATTTT,CASSSGRGSTDTQYF